Following are 18 T cell receptor beta chains from one sample sequenced in a study of spatial heterogeneity in lung cancer. Indicated time point: sample taken at primary tumor resection. Unsorted whole RNA from tumor, nontumor lung or frozen PBMC underwent sequencing. Using its own MiXCR run on the 5' RACE reads, TCRdb lists one record per CDR3 protein. Among about 75,000 distinct CDR3 sequences listed, about 14% were seen once. The sequencing used PBMCs, collected at surgery. These receptors were taken from a male donor with early-stage non-small cell lung cancer.

This clonotype was detected a few times. This chain uses TRBV6-5 with TRBJ2-1, with D possibly matching TRBD2 (6 bases). V was pared by 1 base and J by 5 bases, with 9 bases between. Germline V gene sequence: CDR1 MNHEY, CDR2 SVGAGI. The CDR3 consists of 14 residues. CDR3 protein: CASSYWGGDNEQFF. DNA of the CDR3: TGTGCCAGCAGTTACTGGGGAGGTGACAATGAGCAGTTCTTC.

V is TRBV6-6 and J is TRBJ1-3; 9 positions match TRBD1. V lost 7 bases and J lost 6; bases outside the gene matches: 7. Germline CDR1 MNHNY, CDR2 SVGAGI (reference sequence). The CDR3 is 14 amino acids. The CDR3 here is CASTRTGVENTIYF. DNA for the CDR3: TGTGCCAGCACTAGGACAGGGGTGGAAAACACCATATATTTT.

The sample holds a few counts of this clonotype. This chain joins TRBV27 and TRBJ1-1; TRBD1 matches 9 bases. The CDR3 consists of 14 residues. The J segment lost 5 bases and the V segment lost 2 bases, leaving 3 bases of the junction unmatched. CDR1 is MNHEY and CDR2 is SMNVEV in the germline V gene (reference sequence). The chain's CDR3 is CASSLDRGGTEAFF. The CDR3 DNA follows: TGTGCCAGCAGTTTAGACAGGGGGGGAACTGAAGCTTTCTTT.

The CDR3 bases are TGCGCCAGCAGCTTGACCCCCGGGAAGACCCAGTACTTC. Its protein is CASSLTPGKTQYF. V and J are TRBV5-1 and TRBJ2-5, with D possibly TRBD2 on 5 matching bases. The germline CDR1 and CDR2 sequences are SGHRS and YFSETQ. V was trimmed by 1 base and J by 6 bases, leaving 10 bases between them. This CDR3 region has 13 residues.

Ten or more counts support this clonotype. V is TRBV7-9 and J is TRBJ1-4; D may be TRBD1 (6 bases). Germline V gene sequence: CDR1 SEHNR, CDR2 FQNEAQ (reference sequence). The CDR3 is made up of 14 amino acids. V shed 5 bases and J shed 8 bases, with 15 bases lying between them. CDR3 DNA sequence: TGTGCCAGCAGCGCCACAGGGTCACGCGAAAAACTGTTTTTT. Amino acid sequence: CASSATGSREKLFF.

This clonotype showed up just a few times. This sequence joins TRBV20-1 and TRBJ2-7, with 10 bases that match TRBD2. The CDR3 consists of 15 residues. The germline gives CDR1 DFQATT, CDR2 SNEGSKA (reference sequence). Trimming at V came to 0 bases and at J to 3 bases, leaving 5 bases not matched to a gene. The CDR3 DNA reads as TGCAGTGCTAGAGATTCGGCTAGCGGGAGCTACGAGCAGTACTTC. Amino acid sequence: CSARDSASGSYEQYF.

This clonotype was observed a few times. The chain combines TRBV20-1 with TRBJ2-3; 9 nucleotides agree with TRBD2. V lost 0 bases to trimming and J lost 5 bases; unmatched junction nucleotides: 9. The CDR3 is 16 residues long. Looked up from germline, CDR1 is DFQATT and CDR2 is SNEGSKA (reference sequence). CDR3 in amino acids: CSARDPGAGGGDTQYF. In nucleotides, the CDR3 is TGCAGTGCTAGAGACCCGGGGGCGGGAGGGGGAGATACGCAGTATTTT.

This clonotype was recorded a few times. The genes are TRBV6-2 or TRBV6-3 and TRBJ2-1, with 9 nucleotides matching TRBD1. The V gene's germline CDR1 is MNHEY and CDR2 SVGEGT. V shed 2 bases and J 5 bases; nucleotides not matched to a gene: 7. CDR3 length equals 16 residues. The CDR3 is CASSYGTGRPDNEQFF. The CDR3 nucleotides read TGTGCCAGCAGTTACGGGACAGGGAGGCCCGACAATGAGCAGTTCTTC.

This clonotype was seen ten or more times. V usage is TRBV4-1 and J usage is TRBJ2-3; the match to TRBD2 covers 10 bases. Trimming took 3 bases from V and 3 from J; bases not matched to a gene: 9. In germline, CDR1 is MGHRA, CDR2 YSYEKL. The CDR3 totals 17 residues. CDR3 sequence (DNA): TGCGCCAGCAGCCAGACACTAGCGGGAATTCATACAGATACGCAGTATTTT. Translated: CASSQTLAGIHTDTQYF.

This clonotype has only a few counts. V and J are TRBV29-1 and TRBJ1-2; 11 bases line up with TRBD1. The length of the CDR3 is 12 residues. Germline V gene lookup returns CDR1 SQVTM and CDR2 ANQGSEA. The V and J ends lost 7 bases and 6 bases, in that order; junction bases with no gene match: 4. CDR3 sequence reads: CSAWDRGNGYTF. CDR3 bases: TGCAGCGCCTGGGACAGGGGGAATGGCTACACCTTC.

A note on this clonotype: One end of the junction fails to match germline, which may point to a read error. The chain has TRBV20-1 and TRBJ2-7; possibly TRBD2 for D (6 bases). This CDR3 region has 11 residues. Germline assignment: CDR1 DFQATT and CDR2 SNEGSKA (reference sequence). Here the CDR3 DNA reads TGCGGTGCTAGCCGGGAGATCGAGCAGTACTTC. As protein: CGASREIEQYF.

This rearrangement joins TRBV20-1 to TRBJ1-1; D is uncertain. Between the trimmed V and J ends, which lost 3 bases and 2 bases, there was a span of 7 bases. Germline loops: CDR1 DFQATT, CDR2 SNEGSKA (reference sequence). The CDR3 runs to 12 residues. The CDR3 DNA reads as TGCAGTGCTAGGAAGACCAACACTGAAGCTTTCTTT. Amino acid sequence: CSARKTNTEAFF.

This clonotype was seen only a few times. The V call is TRBV29-1, the J call TRBJ2-1; D may be TRBD1 (6 bases). The V end lost 7 bases, the J end lost 1 base, and 14 bases lay between the germline ends. This CDR3 has 14 residues. The germline V gene encodes CDR1 SQVTM and CDR2 ANQGSEA. CDR3 nucleotide sequence: TGCAGCGCCCGAGGGCAGGGGTCCTACAATGAGCAGTTCTTC. It translates to CSARGQGSYNEQFF.

This clonotype has ten or more counts. The chain uses TRBV10-2 and TRBJ1-2; 7 bases are shared with TRBD1. The CDR3 runs 14 residues. J was trimmed by 3 bases and V by 2 bases; bases with no gene match: 3. Germline-derived CDR1 and CDR2 are WSHSY and SAAADI. In DNA, the CDR3 is TGCGCCAGCAGTGAGGAGGGGGCGGACTATGGCTACACCTTC. It encodes CASSEEGADYGYTF.

This clonotype was picked up a small number of times. The rearrangement links TRBV9 to TRBJ1-1; 10 bases map to TRBD1. CDR1 and CDR2 from the germline V gene are SGDLS and YYNGEE. The CDR3 consists of 14 residues. V lost 3 bases, J lost 7 bases, and 6 bases stayed unmatched. The CDR3 region is CASSAVTGGDEAFF. The CDR3 region has the DNA TGTGCCAGCAGCGCCGTGACAGGGGGCGATGAAGCTTTCTTT.

The chain is built from TRBV20-1 and TRBJ2-6; possibly TRBD1 for D (6 bases). Germline CDR1 is DFQATT and CDR2 is SNEGSKA (reference sequence). Trimming shortened V by 4 bases and J by 4 bases, and 11 bases separated the two germline ends. The CDR3 is 14 residues long. The CDR3 DNA is TGCAGTGCTAAACAGGGCGCGGGGGCCAACGTCCTGACTTTC. This translates into CSAKQGAGANVLTF.

The rearrangement links TRBV7-9 to TRBJ2-7; D gene uncertain. Deletions cut 5 bases from V and 5 bases from J, with 10 bases between. The CDR3 totals 12 residues. Germline loops: CDR1 SEHNR, CDR2 FQNEAQ (reference sequence). The CDR3 protein is CASSLTTDEQYF. The CDR3, as DNA: TGTGCCAGCAGCCTAACCACAGACGAGCAGTACTTC.

The chain has TRBV7-2 and TRBJ2-7; no reliable D call. This CDR3 has 14 residues. CDR1 is SGHTA, CDR2 FQGNSA, per germline. The germline V and J ends were trimmed by 1 base and 2 bases, with 9 bases remaining between them. The chain's CDR3 is CASSLERQTYEQYF. For the CDR3, the DNA is TGTGCCAGCAGCTTAGAGAGGCAGACCTACGAGCAGTACTTC. Filled out from reference TRBV7-2 and TRBJ2-7, the complete variable domain reads GAGVSQSPSNKVTEKGKDVELRCDPISGHTALYWYRQSLGQGLEFLIYFQGNSAPDKSGLPSDRFSAERTGGSVSTLTIQRTQQEDSAVYLCASSLERQTYEQYFGPGTRLTVT.